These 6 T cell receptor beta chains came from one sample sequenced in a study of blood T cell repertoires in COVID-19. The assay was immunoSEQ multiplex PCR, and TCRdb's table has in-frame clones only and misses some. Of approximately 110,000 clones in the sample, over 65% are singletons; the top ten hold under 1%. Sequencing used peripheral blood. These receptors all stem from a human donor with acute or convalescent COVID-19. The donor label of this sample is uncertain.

The CDR3 nucleotides are TGCAGCGCTCTAAGACTAGCGGGGCTCGACAATGAGCAGTTCTTC. Translated: CSALRLAGLDNEQFF. The gene calls are TRBV29-1 and TRBJ2-1; 11 nucleotides line up with TRBD2. Germline CDR1 is SQVTM and CDR2 is ANQGSEA. This CDR3 is 15 amino acids long. V gave up 7 bases and J gave up 5 bases; unmatched junction bases: 10.

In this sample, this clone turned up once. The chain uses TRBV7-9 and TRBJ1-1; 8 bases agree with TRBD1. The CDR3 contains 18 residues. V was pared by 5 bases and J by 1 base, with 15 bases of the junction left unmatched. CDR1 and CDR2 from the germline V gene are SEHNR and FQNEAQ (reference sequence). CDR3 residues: CASSLGLTGGVRNTEAFF. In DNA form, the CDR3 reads TGTGCCAGCAGCCTAGGGCTAACAGGGGGTGTGAGGAACACTGAAGCTTTCTTT.

In DNA, the CDR3 is TGTGCCAGCGACCCATCGGGACTGGAGGAAGAGACCCAGTACTTC. Its protein is CASDPSGLEEETQYF. This chain links TRBV7-8 with TRBJ2-5; possibly TRBD2 for D (6 bases). V was cut by 8 bases and J by 3 bases, with 19 bases left in between. This CDR3 region has 15 residues. Per germline, CDR1 SGHVS and CDR2 FQNEAQ.

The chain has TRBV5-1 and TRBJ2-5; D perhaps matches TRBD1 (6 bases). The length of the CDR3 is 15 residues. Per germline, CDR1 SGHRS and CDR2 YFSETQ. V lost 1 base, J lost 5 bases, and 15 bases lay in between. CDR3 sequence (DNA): TGCGCCAGCAGCTTGAACACGGCTCAGGGGGAGACCCAGTACTTC. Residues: CASSLNTAQGETQYF.

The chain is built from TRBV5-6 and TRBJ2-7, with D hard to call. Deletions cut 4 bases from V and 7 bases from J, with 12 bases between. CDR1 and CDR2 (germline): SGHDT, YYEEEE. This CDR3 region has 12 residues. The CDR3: CASSLSTLEQYF. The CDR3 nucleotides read TGTGCCAGCAGCCTGTCCACTCTAGAGCAGTACTTC.

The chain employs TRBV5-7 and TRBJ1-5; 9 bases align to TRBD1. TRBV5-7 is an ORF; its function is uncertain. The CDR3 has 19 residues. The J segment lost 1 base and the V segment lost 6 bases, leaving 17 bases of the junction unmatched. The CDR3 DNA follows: TGTGCCAGCAACACGGGACAGGGAGGGCATCAGTGGAGCAATCAGCCCCAGCATTTT. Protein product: CASNTGQGGHQWSNQPQHF.